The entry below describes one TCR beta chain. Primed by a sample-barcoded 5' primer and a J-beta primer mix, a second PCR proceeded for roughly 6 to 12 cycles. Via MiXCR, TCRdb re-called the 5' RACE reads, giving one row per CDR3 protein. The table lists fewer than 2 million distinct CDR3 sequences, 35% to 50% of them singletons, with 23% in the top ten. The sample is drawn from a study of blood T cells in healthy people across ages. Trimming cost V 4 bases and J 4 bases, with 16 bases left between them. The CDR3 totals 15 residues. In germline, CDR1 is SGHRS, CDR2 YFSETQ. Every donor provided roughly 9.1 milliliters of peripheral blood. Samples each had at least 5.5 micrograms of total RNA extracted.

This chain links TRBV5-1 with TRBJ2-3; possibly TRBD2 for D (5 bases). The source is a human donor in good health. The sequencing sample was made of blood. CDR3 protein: CASSMVGVGADTQYF. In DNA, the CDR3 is TGCGCCAGCAGCATGGTGGGAGTTGGTGCAGATACGCAGTATTTT.